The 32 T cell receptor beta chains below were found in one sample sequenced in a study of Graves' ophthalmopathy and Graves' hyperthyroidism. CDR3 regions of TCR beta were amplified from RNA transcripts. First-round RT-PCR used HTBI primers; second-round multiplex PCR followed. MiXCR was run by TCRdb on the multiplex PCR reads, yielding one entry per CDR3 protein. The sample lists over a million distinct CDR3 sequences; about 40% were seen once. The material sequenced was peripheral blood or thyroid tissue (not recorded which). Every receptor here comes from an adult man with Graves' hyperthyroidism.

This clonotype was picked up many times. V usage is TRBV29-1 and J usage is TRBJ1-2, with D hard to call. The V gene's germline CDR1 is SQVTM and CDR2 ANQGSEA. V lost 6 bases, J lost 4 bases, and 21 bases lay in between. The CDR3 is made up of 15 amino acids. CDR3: CSVDPSVGPGYGYTF. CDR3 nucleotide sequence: TGCAGCGTGGATCCATCTGTGGGCCCGGGCTATGGCTACACCTTC. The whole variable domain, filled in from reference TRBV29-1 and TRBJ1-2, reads SAVISQKPSRDICQRGTSLTIQCQVDSQVTMMFWYRQQPGQSLTLIATANQGSEATYESGFVIDKFPISRPNLTFSTLTVSNMSPEDSSIYLCSVDPSVGPGYGYTFGSGTRLTVV.

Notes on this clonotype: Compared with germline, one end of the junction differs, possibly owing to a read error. The CDR3 protein is CASSFGARGTGFSSYNSPLHF. CDR3 in DNA: TGTGCCAGCAGCTTTGGGGCCCGAGGGACCGGTTTCTCCTCTTACAATTCACCCCTCCACTTT. The chain has TRBV5-1 and TRBJ1-6; a possible D gene is TRBD1 (5 bases). Looked up from germline, CDR1 is SGHRS and CDR2 is YFSETQ. The CDR3 has 21 amino acids. The full variable domain, in which reference TRBV5-1 and TRBJ1-6 provide the parts outside the CDR3, is KAGVTQTPRYLIKTRGQQVTLSCSPISGHRSVSWYQQTPGQGLQFLFEYFSETQRNKGNFPGRFSGRQFSNSRSEMNVSTLELGDSALYLCASSFGARGTGFSSYNSPLHFGNGTRLTVT.

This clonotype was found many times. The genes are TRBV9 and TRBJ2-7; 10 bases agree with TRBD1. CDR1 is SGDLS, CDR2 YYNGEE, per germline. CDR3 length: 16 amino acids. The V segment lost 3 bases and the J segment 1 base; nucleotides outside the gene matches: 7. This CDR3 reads CASSATPGQGSYEQYF. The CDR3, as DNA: TGTGCCAGCAGCGCAACGCCGGGACAGGGGTCCTACGAGCAGTACTTC.

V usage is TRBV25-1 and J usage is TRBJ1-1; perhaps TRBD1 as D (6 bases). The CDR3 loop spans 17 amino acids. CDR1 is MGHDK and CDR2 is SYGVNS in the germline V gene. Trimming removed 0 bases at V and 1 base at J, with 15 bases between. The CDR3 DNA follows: TGTGCCAGCAGTGAATATGGGAGGGGGGGTAGGAACACTGAAGCTTTCTTT. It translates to CASSEYGRGGRNTEAFF.

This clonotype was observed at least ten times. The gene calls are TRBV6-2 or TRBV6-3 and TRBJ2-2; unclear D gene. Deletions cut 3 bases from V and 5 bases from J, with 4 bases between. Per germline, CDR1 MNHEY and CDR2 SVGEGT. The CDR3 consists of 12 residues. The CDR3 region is CASSYQTGELFF. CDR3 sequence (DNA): TGTGCCAGCAGTTATCAGACCGGGGAGCTGTTTTTT.

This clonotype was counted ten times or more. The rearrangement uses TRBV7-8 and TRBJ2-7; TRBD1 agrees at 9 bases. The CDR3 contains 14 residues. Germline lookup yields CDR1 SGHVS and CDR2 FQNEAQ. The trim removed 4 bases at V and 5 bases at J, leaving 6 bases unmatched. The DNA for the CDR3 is TGTGCCAGCAGCTACCGGGACAGGGTCCACGAGCAGTACTTC. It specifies CASSYRDRVHEQYF.

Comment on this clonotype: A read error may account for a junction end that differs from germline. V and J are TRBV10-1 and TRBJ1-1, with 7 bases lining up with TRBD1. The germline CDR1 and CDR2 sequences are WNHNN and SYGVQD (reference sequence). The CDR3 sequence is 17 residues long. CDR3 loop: CASSPTDLGGGVAEAFF. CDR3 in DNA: TGTGCCAGCTCGCCCACAGACCTAGGGGGCGGAGTAGCTGAAGCTTTCTTT.

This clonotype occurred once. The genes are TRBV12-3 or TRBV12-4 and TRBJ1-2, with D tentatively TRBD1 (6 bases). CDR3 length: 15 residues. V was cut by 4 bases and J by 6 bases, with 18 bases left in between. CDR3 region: CASSYLGIGGNGYTF. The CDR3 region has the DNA TGTGCCAGCAGTTATCTGGGGATTGGGGGCAATGGCTACACCTTC.

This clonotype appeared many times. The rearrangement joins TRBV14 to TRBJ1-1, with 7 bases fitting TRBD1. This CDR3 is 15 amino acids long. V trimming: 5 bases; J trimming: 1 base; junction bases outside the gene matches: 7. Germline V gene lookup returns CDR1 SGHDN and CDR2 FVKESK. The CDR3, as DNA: TGTGCCAGCAGCTTGAGGACAGGAAGGAACACTGAAGCTTTCTTT. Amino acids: CASSLRTGRNTEAFF.

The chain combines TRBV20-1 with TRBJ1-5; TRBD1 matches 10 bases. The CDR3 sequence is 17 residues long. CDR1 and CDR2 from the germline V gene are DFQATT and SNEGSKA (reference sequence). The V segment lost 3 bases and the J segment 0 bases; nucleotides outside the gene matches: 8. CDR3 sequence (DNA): TGCAGTGCTAGGGCAGACAGGGGGCGAAGTAGCAATCAGCCCCAGCATTTT. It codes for CSARADRGRSSNQPQHF.

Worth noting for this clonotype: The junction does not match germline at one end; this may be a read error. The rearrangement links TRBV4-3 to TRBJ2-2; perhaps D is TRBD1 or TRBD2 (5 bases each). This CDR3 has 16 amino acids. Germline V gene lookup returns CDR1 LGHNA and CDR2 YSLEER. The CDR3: CASSQDLGPNTGELLF. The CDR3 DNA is TGCGCCAGCAGCCAAGATCTGGGACCGAACACCGGGGAGCTGCTTTTT.

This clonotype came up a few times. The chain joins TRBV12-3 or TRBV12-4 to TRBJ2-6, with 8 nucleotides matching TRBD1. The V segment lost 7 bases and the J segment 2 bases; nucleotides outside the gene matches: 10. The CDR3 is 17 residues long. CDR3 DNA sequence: TGTGCCAGCACCCCCCGGACAGGGAGGCCTGGGGCCAACGTCCTGACTTTC. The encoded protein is CASTPRTGRPGANVLTF.

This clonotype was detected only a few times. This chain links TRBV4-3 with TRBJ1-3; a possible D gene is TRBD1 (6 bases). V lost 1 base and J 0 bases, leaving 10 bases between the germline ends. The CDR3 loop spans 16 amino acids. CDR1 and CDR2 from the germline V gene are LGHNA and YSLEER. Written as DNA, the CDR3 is TGCGCCAGCAGCCAAGGGACAGCGAGCTCTGGAAACACCATATATTTT. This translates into CASSQGTASSGNTIYF.

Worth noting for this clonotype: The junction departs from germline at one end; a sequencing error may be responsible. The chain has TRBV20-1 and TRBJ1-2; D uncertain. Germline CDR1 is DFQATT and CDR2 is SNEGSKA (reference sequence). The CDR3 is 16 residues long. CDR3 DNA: TGCAGTGCTAGCGCTGGGGAAGAGGGTAGAAACTATGACTACACCTTC. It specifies CSASAGEEGRNYDYTF.

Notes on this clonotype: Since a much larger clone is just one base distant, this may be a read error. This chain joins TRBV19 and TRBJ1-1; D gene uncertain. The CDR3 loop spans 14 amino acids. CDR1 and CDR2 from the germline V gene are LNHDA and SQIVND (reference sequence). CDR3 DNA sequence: TGTGCCAGTAGTATGATTCAGGCAAGTACTGAAGCTCTCTTT. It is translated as CASSMIQASTEALF.

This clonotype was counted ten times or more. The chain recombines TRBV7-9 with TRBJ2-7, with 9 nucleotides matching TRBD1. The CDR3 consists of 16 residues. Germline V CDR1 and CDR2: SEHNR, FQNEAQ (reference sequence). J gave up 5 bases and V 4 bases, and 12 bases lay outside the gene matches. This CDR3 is CASSSTDRGKIHEQYF. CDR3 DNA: TGTGCCAGCAGCTCTACGGACAGGGGCAAGATTCACGAGCAGTACTTC.

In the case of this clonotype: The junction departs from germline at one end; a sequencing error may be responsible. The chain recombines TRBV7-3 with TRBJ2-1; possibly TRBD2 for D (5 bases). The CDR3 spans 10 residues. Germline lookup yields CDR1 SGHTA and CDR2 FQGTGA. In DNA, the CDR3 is TGTGCCAGCAGCTTAGCTAGCCTCCACTTC. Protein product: CASSLASLHF.

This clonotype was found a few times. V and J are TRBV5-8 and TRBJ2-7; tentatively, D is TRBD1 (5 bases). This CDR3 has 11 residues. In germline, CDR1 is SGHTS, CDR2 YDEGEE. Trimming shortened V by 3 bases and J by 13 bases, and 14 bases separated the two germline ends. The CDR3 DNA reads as TGTGCCAGCAGCTCAGGGCGAGGTCAATACTTC. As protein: CASSSGRGQYF. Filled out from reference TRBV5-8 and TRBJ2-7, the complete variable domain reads EAGVTQSPTHLIKTRGQQATLRCSPISGHTSVYWYQQALGLGLQFLLWYDEGEERNRGNFPPRFSGRQFPNYSSELNVNALELEDSALYLCASSSGRGQYFGPGTRLTVT.

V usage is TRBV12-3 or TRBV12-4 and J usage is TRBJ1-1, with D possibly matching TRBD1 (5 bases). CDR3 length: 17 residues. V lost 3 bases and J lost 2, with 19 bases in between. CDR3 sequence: CASSFHVIGGFNTEAFF. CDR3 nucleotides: TGTGCCAGCAGTTTTCACGTGATCGGGGGGTTTAACACTGAAGCTTTCTTT.

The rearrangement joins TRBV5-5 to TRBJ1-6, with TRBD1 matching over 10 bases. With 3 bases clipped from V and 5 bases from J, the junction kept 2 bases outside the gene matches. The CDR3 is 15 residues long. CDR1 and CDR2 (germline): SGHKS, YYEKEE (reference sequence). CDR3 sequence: CASSWGTGDNSPLHF. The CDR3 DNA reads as TGTGCCAGCAGCTGGGGGACAGGGGATAATTCACCCCTCCACTTT.

The CDR3 is CASSGEGTEQYF. The CDR3 DNA reads as TGTGCCAGCAGTGGAGAAGGCACCGAGCAGTACTTC. The rearrangement links TRBV6-1 to TRBJ2-7; D gene uncertain. Germline V gives CDR1 MNHNS, CDR2 SASEGT. The CDR3 totals 12 residues. The V end lost 4 bases, the J end lost 6 bases, and 10 bases lay between the germline ends.

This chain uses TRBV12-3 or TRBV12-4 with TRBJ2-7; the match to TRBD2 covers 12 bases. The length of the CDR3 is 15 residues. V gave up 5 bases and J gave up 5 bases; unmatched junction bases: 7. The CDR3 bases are TGTGCCAGCAGTCCTAGCGGGAGGGCCACCGACGAGCAGTACTTC. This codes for CASSPSGRATDEQYF.

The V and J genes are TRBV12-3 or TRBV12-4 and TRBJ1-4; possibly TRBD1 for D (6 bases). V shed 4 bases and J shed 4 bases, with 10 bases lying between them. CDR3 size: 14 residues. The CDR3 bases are TGTGCCAGCAGTTCAGGGGATCTTAATGAAAAACTGTTTTTT. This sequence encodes CASSSGDLNEKLFF.

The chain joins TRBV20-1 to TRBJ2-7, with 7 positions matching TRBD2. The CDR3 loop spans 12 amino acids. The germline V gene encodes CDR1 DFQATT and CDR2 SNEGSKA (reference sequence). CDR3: CSTTGGTVEQYF. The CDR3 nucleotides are TGCAGCACCACGGGAGGTACGGTAGAGCAGTACTTC.

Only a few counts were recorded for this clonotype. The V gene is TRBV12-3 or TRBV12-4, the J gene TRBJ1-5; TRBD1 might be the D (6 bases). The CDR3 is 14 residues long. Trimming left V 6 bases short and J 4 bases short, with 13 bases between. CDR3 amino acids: CASRLQGRNQPQHF. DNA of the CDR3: TGTGCCAGCAGACTACAGGGAAGGAATCAGCCCCAGCATTTT.

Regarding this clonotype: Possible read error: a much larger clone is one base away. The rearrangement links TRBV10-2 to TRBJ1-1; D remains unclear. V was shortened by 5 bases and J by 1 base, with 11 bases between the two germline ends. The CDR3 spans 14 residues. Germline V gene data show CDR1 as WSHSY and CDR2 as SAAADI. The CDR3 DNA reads TGCGCCAGCAGTATTAGCGGCACGAACACTGAAGCTTTCTTT. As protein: CASSISGTNTEAFF.

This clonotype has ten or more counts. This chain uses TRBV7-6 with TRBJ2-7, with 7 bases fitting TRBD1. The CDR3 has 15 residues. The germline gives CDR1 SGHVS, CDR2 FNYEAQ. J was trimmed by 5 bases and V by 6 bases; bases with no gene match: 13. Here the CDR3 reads CASSYTGVVFDEQYF. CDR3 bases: TGTGCCAGCAGTTATACAGGGGTCGTTTTTGACGAGCAGTACTTC.

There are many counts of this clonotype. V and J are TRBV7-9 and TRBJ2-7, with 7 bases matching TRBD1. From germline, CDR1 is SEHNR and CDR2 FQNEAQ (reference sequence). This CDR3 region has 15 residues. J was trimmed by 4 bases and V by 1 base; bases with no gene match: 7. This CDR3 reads CASSLDTGENYEQYF. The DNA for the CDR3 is TGTGCCAGCAGCTTAGATACAGGGGAAAATTACGAGCAGTACTTC.

The CDR3 loop reads CASSTSGMLPGEQYF. DNA for the CDR3: TGTGCCAGCAGCACCTCCGGAATGCTACCCGGGGAGCAGTACTTC. The chain uses TRBV7-9 and TRBJ2-7; D gene uncertain. V was pared by 5 bases and J by 7 bases, with 21 bases between. Germline lookup yields CDR1 SEHNR and CDR2 FQNEAQ (reference sequence). The CDR3 is 15 amino acids. The whole variable domain, remainder taken from reference TRBV7-9 and TRBJ2-7, is DTGVSQNPRHKITKRGQNVTFRCDPISEHNRLYWYRQTLGQGPEFLTYFQNEAQLEKSRLLSDRFSAERPKGSFSTLEIQRTEQGDSAMYLCASSTSGMLPGEQYFGPGTRLTVT.

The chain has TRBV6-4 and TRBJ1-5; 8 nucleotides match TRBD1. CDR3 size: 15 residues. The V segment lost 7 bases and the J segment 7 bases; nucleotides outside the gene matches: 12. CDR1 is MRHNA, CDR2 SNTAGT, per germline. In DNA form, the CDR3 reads TGTGCCAGCAAACAAAGACCAGGGGGCAGGCAGCCCCAGCATTTT. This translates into CASKQRPGGRQPQHF.

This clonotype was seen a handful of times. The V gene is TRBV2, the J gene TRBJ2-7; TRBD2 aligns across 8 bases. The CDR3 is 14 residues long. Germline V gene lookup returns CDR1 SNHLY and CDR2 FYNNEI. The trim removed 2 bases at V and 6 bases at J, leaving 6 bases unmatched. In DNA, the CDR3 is TGTGCCAGCAGTGAATCCGGGGGGGTTTTCGAGCAGTACTTC. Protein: CASSESGGVFEQYF.

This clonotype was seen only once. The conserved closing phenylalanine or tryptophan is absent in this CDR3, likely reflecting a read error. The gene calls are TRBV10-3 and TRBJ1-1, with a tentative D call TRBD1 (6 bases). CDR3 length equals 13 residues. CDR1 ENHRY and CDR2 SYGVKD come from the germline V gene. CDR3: CAMSAGIAGAAFS. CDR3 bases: TGTGCCATGAGTGCGGGTATAGCGGGGGCAGCTTTCTCT.